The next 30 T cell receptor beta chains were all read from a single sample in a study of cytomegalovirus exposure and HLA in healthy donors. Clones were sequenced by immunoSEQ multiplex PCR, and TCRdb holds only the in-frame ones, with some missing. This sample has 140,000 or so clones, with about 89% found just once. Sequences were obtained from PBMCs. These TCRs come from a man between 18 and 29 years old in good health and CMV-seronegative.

The CDR3 coding sequence is TGCGCCAGCAGCCAGACGCACGCAGGGGGCAATCAGCCCCAGCATTTT. Translation gives CASSQTHAGGNQPQHF. This rearrangement joins TRBV4-1 to TRBJ1-5, with a possible D match to TRBD1 (6 bases). V dropped 3 bases and J dropped 2 bases, with 14 bases sitting between them. This CDR3 has 16 amino acids. Germline V gives CDR1 MGHRA, CDR2 YSYEKL.

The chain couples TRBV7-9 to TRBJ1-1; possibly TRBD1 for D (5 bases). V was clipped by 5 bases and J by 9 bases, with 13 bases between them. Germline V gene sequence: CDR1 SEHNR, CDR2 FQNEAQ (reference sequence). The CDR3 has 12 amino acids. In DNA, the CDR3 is TGTGCCAGCAGCACTTACTTGGGGCAAGCTTTCTTT. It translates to CASSTYLGQAFF.

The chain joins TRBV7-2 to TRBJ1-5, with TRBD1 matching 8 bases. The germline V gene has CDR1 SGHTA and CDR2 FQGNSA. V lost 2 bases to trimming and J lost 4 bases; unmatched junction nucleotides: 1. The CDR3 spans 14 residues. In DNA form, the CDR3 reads TGTGCCAGCAGCTTAACAGGGGGGAATCAGCCCCAGCATTTT. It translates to CASSLTGGNQPQHF.

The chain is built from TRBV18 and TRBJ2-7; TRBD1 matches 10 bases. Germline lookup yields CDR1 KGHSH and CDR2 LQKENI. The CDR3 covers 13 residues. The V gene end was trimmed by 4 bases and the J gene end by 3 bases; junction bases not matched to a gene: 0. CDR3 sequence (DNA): TGTGCCAGCTCACGGGACAGGGGCTACGAGCAGTACGTC. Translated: CASSRDRGYEQYV.

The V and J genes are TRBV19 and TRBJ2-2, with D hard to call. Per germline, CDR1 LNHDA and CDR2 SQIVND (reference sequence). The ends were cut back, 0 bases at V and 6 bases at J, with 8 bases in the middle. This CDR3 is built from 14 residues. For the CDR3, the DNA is TGTGCCAGTAGTATAGAGGTACCGGCCGGGGAGCTGTTTTTT. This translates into CASSIEVPAGELFF.

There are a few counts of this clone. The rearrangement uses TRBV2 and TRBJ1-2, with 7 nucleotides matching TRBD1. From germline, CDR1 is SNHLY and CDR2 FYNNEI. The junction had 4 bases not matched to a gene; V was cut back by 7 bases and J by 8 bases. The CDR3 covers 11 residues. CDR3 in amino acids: CASTNRGGYTF. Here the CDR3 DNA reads TGTGCCAGCACGAACAGGGGCGGCTACACCTTC.

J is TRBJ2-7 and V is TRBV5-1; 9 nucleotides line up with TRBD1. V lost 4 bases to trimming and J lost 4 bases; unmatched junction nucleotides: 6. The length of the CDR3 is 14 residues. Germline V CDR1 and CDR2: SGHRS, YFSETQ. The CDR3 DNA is TGCGCCAGCAGCCCGACAGGGGGGGTGTACGAGCAGTACGTC. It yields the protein CASSPTGGVYEQYV.

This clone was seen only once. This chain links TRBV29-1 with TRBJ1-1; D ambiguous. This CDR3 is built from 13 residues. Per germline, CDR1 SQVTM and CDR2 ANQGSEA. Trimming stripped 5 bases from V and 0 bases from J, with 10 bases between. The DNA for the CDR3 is TGCAGCGTTAGCGAGCTAATGAACACTGAAGCTTTCTTT. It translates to CSVSELMNTEAFF.

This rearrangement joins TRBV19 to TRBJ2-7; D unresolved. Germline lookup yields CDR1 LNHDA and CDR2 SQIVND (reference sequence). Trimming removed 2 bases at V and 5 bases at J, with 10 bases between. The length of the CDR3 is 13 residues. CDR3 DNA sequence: TGTGCCAGTAGTATACGAGGTTTAGACGAGCAGTACTTC. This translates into CASSIRGLDEQYF.

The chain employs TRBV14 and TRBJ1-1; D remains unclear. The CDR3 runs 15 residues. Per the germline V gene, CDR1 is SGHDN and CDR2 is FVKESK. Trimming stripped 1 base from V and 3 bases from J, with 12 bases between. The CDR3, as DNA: TGTGCCAGCAGCCAAGTGACAAGGAGGGACACTGAAGCTTTCTTT. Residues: CASSQVTRRDTEAFF.

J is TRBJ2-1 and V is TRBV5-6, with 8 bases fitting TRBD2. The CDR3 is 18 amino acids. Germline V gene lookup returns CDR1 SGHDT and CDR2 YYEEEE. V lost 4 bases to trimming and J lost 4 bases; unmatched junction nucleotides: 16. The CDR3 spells CASSPIRTSQPLYNEQFF. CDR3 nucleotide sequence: TGTGCCAGCAGCCCAATAAGGACTAGCCAGCCCCTTTACAATGAGCAGTTCTTC.

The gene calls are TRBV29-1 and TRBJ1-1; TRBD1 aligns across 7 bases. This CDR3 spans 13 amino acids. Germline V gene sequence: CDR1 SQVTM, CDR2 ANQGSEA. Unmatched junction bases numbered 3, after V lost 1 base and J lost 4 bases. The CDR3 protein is CSVEVNRGTEAFF. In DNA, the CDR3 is TGCAGCGTTGAAGTGAACAGGGGCACTGAAGCTTTCTTT.

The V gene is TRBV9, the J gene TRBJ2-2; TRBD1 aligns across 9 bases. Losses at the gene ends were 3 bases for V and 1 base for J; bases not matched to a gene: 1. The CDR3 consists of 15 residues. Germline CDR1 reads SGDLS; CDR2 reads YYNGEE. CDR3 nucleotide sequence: TGTGCCAGCAGCGAGGGACAGGGGAACACCGGGGAGCTGTTTTTT. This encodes CASSEGQGNTGELFF.

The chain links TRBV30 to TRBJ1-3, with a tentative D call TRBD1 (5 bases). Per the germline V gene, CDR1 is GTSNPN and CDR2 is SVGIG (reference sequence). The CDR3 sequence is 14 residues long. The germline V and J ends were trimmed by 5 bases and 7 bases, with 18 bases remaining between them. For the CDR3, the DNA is TGTGCCTGGGGGCGTAGGGGCGAGTTGAACACCATATATTTT. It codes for CAWGRRGELNTIYF. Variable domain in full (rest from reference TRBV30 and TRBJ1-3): SQTIHQWPATLVQPVGSPLSLECTVEGTSNPNLYWYRQAAGRGLQLLFYSVGIGQISSEVPQNLSASRPQDRQFILSSKKLLLSDSGFYLCAWGRRGELNTIYFGEGSWLTVV.

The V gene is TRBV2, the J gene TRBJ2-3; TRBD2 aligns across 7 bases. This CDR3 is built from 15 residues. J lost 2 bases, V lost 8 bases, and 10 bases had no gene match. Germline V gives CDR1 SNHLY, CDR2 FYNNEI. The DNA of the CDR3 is TGTGCCAGCGGTCGGGGGGATGCCCCCACAGATACGCAGTATTTT. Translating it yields CASGRGDAPTDTQYF.

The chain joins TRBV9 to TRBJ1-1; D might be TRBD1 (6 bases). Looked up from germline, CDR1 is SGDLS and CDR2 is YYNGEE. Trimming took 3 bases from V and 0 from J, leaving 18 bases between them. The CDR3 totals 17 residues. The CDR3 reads CASSGSGTPVMNTEAFF. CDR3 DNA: TGTGCCAGCAGCGGTTCGGGGACACCAGTAATGAACACTGAAGCTTTCTTT.

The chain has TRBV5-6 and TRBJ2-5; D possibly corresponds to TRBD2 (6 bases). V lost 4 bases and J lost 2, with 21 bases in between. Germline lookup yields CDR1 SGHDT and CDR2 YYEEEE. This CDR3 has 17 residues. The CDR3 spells CASSAPGLPSTQETQYF. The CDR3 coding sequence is TGTGCCAGCAGCGCGCCGGGACTTCCATCCACTCAAGAGACCCAGTACTTC.

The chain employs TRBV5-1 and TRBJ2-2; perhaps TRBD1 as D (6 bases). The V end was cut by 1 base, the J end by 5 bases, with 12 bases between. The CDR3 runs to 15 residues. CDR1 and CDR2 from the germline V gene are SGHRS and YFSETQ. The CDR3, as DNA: TGCGCCAGCAGCTTGTCACAGGGCGTTACCGGGGAGCTGTTTTTT. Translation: CASSLSQGVTGELFF.

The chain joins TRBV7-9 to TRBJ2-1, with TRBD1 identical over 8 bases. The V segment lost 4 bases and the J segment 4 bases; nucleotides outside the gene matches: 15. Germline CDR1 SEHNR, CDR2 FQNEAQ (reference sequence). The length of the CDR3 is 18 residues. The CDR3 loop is CASSSTRVSGTGYNEQFF. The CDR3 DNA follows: TGTGCCAGCAGCTCCACCCGGGTGTCCGGGACAGGATACAATGAGCAGTTCTTC.

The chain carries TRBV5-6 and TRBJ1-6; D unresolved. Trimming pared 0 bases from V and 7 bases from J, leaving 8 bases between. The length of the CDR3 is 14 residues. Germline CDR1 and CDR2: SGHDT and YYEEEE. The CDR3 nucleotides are TGTGCCAGCAGCTTGGGCGGTGGGAATTCACCCCTCCACTTT. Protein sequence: CASSLGGGNSPLHF.

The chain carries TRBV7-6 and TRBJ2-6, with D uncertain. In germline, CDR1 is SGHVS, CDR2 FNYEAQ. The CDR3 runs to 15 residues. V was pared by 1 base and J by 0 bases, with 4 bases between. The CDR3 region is CASSLGHSGANVLTF. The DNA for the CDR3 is TGTGCCAGCAGCTTAGGGCACTCTGGGGCCAACGTCCTGACTTTC.

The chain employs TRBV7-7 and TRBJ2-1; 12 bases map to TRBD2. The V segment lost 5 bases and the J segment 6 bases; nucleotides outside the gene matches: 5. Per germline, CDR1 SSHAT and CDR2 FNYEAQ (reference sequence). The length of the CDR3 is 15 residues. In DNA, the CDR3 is TGTGCCAGCAGCCGACTAGCGGGGGCTCCCAATGAGCAGTTCTTC. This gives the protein CASSRLAGAPNEQFF.

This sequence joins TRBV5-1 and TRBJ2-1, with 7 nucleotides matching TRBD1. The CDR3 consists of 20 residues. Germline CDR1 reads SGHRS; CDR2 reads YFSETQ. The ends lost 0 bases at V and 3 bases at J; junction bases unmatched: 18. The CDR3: CASSLEDRVFLYVYYNEQFF. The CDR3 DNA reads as TGCGCCAGCAGCTTGGAAGACAGGGTTTTCCTCTATGTCTACTACAATGAGCAGTTCTTC.

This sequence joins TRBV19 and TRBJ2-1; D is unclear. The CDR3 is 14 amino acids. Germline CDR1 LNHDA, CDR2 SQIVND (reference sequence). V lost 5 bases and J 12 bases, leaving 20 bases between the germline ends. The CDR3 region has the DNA TGTGCCAGTAGTTTACTCGGGTCGAAGGATGGGCAGTTCTTC. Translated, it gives CASSLLGSKDGQFF.

The CDR3 DNA follows: TGTGCCATCAGTGGGGGACAGGGAAGCTCCTACGAGCAGTACGTC. This translates into CAISGGQGSSYEQYV. This sequence joins TRBV10-3 and TRBJ2-7; 9 bases match TRBD1. With 4 bases clipped from V and 0 bases from J, the junction kept 4 bases outside the gene matches. This CDR3 comprises 15 residues. Per germline, CDR1 ENHRY and CDR2 SYGVKD.

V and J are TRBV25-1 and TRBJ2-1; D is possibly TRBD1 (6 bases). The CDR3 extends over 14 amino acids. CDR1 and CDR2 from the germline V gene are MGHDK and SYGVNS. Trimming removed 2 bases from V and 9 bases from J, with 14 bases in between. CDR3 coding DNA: TGTGCCAGCAGTGAACATCAGGGGTGGGGTGAGCAGTTCTTC. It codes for CASSEHQGWGEQFF.

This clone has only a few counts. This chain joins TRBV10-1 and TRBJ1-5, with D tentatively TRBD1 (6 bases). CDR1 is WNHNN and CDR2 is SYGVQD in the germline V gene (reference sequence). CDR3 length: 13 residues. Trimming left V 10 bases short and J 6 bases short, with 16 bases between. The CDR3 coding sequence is TGCGCCACTTCACAGGGTACAGCTCAGCCCCAGCATTTT. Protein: CATSQGTAQPQHF.

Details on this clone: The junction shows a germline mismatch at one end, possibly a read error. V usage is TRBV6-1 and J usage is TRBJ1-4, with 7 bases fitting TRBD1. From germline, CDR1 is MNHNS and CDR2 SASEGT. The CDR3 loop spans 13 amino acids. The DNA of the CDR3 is TGTGCCTGCAGGGGGAGATTAACTGAAAAACTGTTTTTT. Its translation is CACRGRLTEKLFF.

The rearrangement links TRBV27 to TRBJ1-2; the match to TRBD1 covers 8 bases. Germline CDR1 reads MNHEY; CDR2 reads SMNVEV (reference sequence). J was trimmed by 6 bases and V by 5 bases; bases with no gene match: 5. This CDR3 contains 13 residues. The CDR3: CASSPDRADGYTF. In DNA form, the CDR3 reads TGTGCCAGCAGTCCGGACAGGGCGGATGGCTACACCTTC.

The chain's CDR3 is CASDSPGAADEKLFF. The CDR3 DNA reads TGTGCTAGTGATTCTCCTGGGGCAGCCGATGAAAAACTGTTTTTT. V usage is TRBV12-5 and J usage is TRBJ1-4; possible D gene TRBD1, 5 bases. Trimming left V 7 bases short and J 6 bases short, with 18 bases between. CDR3 length: 15 amino acids. Germline CDR1 and CDR2: LGHNT and FRNRAP.